The clone carrying this T cell receptor (beta chain) occurred a few times. The sample originates from a study of blood T cell repertoires in COVID-19. Background on the study: Sites in the United States, Italy and Spain provided acute and convalescent COVID-19 samples. PBMCs, B-cell-depleted T cells, or T cells were the source of the cDNA or gDNA that made up the material.

Original analysis: Amplification from reference gene primers served as the basis for estimated nucleated cell counts. The data were produced by immunoSEQ multiplex PCR, yet TCRdb's version contains in-frame clones alone and is incomplete. V, J and clone size reflect that table, while D and trimming were determined from the DNA. The sample records 60,000 to 75,000 clones, about 78% being singletons. This TCR came from a woman older than 75 with acute or convalescent COVID-19. The source material was peripheral blood.

CDR3 sequence: CASTEAGEGLNTEAFF. Written as DNA, the CDR3 is TGTGCCAGCACCGAAGCGGGGGAGGGGCTGAACACTGAAGCTTTCTTT. J is TRBJ1-1 and V is TRBV28, with TRBD1 as a possible D gene (5 bases). CDR1 is MDHEN, CDR2 SYDVKM, per germline. CDR3 length equals 16 residues. The ends were cut back, 7 bases at V and 0 bases at J, with 18 bases in the middle.